This T cell receptor (beta chain) was sequenced in a study of cytomegalovirus exposure and HLA in healthy donors. The PCR made use of 60 Vbeta and 13 Jbeta primers. Clones were sequenced by immunoSEQ multiplex PCR, and TCRdb holds only the in-frame ones, with some missing. The top ten clones hold over 1.1% of a sample with about 150,000 clones, roughly 80% of them seen once. After removal of 0 bases from V and 5 bases from J, the junction contained 8 bases not matched to a gene. This CDR3 has 16 amino acids. Germline lookup yields CDR1 MNHNY and CDR2 SVGAGI (reference sequence). The specimen sequenced was PBMCs. This chain links TRBV6-6 with TRBJ2-7; TRBD1 matches at 9 bases. The TCR originated in a young man in good health and CMV-seronegative. Written as DNA, the CDR3 is TGTGCCAGCAGTTACTCGGCGGGACAGGGAATCCACGAGCAGTACTTC. Protein sequence: CASSYSAGQGIHEQYF.